These T cell receptor beta chains were read from a single sample in a study of blood T cell repertoires in COVID-19. Assay: immunoSEQ multiplex PCR; the TCRdb copy retains only in-frame clones and omits some. The sample comprises over 450,000 clones, roughly 89% of which are singletons, and approximately 0.9% rests with the top ten. The sample consisted of peripheral blood. Receptors originate from a man aged 18 to 29 with COVID-19, enrolled during active disease. Both conserved end residues are part of each CDR3. D genes are given only for firm matches. Some rows have no size entry. The others give once, few or many, or a class for an expanded clone.

>TRBJ1-2|15|TRBD1|.|TRBV6-1
CASSDRQGDNYGYTF
TGTGCCAGCAGTGACAGACAGGGTGATAACTATGGCTACACCTTC
>TRBJ2-1|14|TRBD1|.|TRBV5-1
CASSPGTGGNEQFF
TGCGCCAGCAGCCCCGGGACAGGTGGAAATGAGCAGTTCTTC
>TRBJ2-1|10|.|.|TRBV10-1
CASSWTTQFF
TGCGCCAGCAGTTGGACTACTCAGTTCTTC
>TRBJ1-1|13|TRBD1|.|TRBV6-5
CASNEGQVTEAFF
TGTGCCAGCAACGAAGGACAGGTCACTGAAGCTTTCTTT
>TRBJ2-7|13|TRBD2|.|TRBV6-5
CASRLAMSYEQYF
TGTGCCAGCAGACTAGCGATGTCATACGAGCAGTACTTC
>TRBJ1-4|17|TRBD1|.|TRBV7-2
CASSPPGTGAFYEKLFF
TGTGCCAGCAGCCCTCCCGGGACAGGCGCCTTTTATGAAAAACTGTTTTTT
>TRBJ1-5|14|TRBD1|.|TRBV27
CASRGTGGNQPQHF
TGTGCCAGCAGGGGGACAGGGGGCAATCAGCCCCAGCATTTT
>TRBJ1-5|13|.|.|TRBV30
CAWSNQGNQPQHF
TGTGCCTGGAGCAATCAGGGCAATCAGCCCCAGCATTTT
>TRBJ2-6|18|.|many|TRBV25-1
CASSDSGGRPSGANVLTF
TGTGCCAGCAGTGACTCTGGTGGGAGGCCGTCTGGGGCCAACGTCCTGACTTTC
>TRBJ2-5|15|TRBD2|.|TRBV19
CASSARAGGKETQYF
TGTGCCAGTAGTGCCCGAGCGGGGGGAAAAGAGACCCAGTACTTC
>TRBJ2-3|16|TRBD2|.|TRBV19
CASSIGTSGITDTQYF
TGTGCCAGTAGTATAGGGACTAGCGGGATCACAGATACGCAGTATTTT
>TRBJ1-6|14|.|.|TRBV3-1/TRBV3-2
CASSPQAGNSPLHF
TGTGCCAGCAGCCCTCAAGCGGGAAATTCACCCCTCCACTTT
>TRBJ2-2|14|.|.|TRBV11-1
CASSLGLGTGELFF
TGTGCCAGCAGCTTGGGGCTGGGCACCGGGGAGCTGTTTTTT
>TRBJ2-7|16|.|.|TRBV2
CASSEALGALSYEQYF
TGTGCCAGCAGTGAAGCGCTGGGGGCTCTCTCCTACGAGCAGTACTTC
>TRBJ1-3|15|.|.|TRBV7-6
CASSPTGPPGNTIYF
TGTGCCAGCAGCCCGACAGGCCCCCCTGGAAACACCATATATTTT
>TRBJ2-7|14|.|.|TRBV7-9
CASSLGGGVDEQYF
TGTGCCAGCAGCCTCGGAGGGGGCGTGGACGAGCAGTACTTC
>TRBJ1-5|17|TRBD1|.|TRBV28
CASSLWTGGRGNQPQHF
TGTGCCAGCAGTCTGTGGACAGGGGGCAGGGGCAATCAGCCCCAGCATTTT
>TRBJ2-2|15|.|.|TRBV5-4
CASSQRTANTGELFF
TGTGCCAGCAGCCAAAGGACTGCTAACACCGGGGAGCTGTTTTTT
>TRBJ2-7|15|.|.|TRBV5-1
CASSRDSFSTYEQYF
TGCGCCAGCAGCCGAGATAGCTTTTCCACCTACGAGCAGTACTTC
>TRBJ1-6|16|.|.|TRBV4-1
CASSTTTGGDNSPLHF
TGCGCCAGCAGCACAACCACCGGGGGGGATAATTCACCCCTCCACTTT
>TRBJ2-1|12|.|.|TRBV7-9
CASSLVGNEQFF
TGTGCCAGCAGCTTGGTCGGCAATGAGCAGTTCTTC
>TRBJ2-1|14|TRBD1|.|TRBV5-1
CASSTGQGANEQFF
TGCGCCAGCAGCACCGGACAGGGGGCCAATGAGCAGTTCTTC
>TRBJ2-2|15|TRBD2|.|TRBV7-3
CASSFTGGGTGELFF
TGTGCCAGCAGCTTTACGGGAGGGGGAACCGGGGAGCTGTTTTTT
>TRBJ2-1|12|.|.|TRBV30
CAWSGSIHEQFF
TGTGCCTGGAGTGGTTCCATCCATGAGCAGTTCTTC
>TRBJ2-1|15|TRBD2|.|TRBV7-9
CASSSGGGSYNEQFF
TGTGCCAGCAGCTCGGGGGGAGGGTCCTACAATGAGCAGTTCTTC
>TRBJ1-5|13|.|few|TRBV10-1
CASSKAGNQPQHF
TGCGCCAGCAGTAAGGCAGGAAATCAGCCCCAGCATTTT
>TRBJ1-2|16|TRBD1|.|TRBV7-2
CASSLSGTGAFRGYTF
TGTGCCAGCAGCTTAAGTGGGACAGGGGCCTTTCGTGGCTACACCTTC
>TRBJ2-1|13|.|.|TRBV5-4
CASSFRQNNEQFF
TGTGCCAGCAGCTTTCGACAAAACAATGAGCAGTTCTTC
>TRBJ2-3|15|TRBD2|.|TRBV7-2
CASSLGAGGADTQYF
TGTGCCAGCAGCTTAGGAGCGGGGGGTGCAGATACGCAGTATTTT
>TRBJ1-4|14|TRBD1|few|TRBV6-5
CASSSDRDNEKLFF
TGTGCCAGCAGTTCCGACAGGGACAATGAAAAACTGTTTTTT
>TRBJ2-2|11|.|.|TRBV12-3/TRBV12-4
CASSSGGELFF
TGTGCCAGCAGTTCCGGCGGGGAGCTGTTTTTT
>TRBJ1-2|12|.|once|TRBV21-1
CARRTGGNGYTF
TGTGCCAGAAGGACCGGGGGAAATGGCTACACCTTC
>TRBJ2-1|18|TRBD2|.|TRBV4-1
CASSQDHSGGSSYNEQFF
TGCGCCAGCAGCCAAGACCATAGCGGGGGGAGCTCCTACAATGAGCAGTTCTTC
>TRBJ1-5|21|.|.|TRBV21-1
CASSKEGVGTGAVFSNQPQHF
.
>TRBJ2-2|15|TRBD2|few|TRBV18
CASSPRLAPTGELFF
TGTGCCAGCTCCCCAAGACTAGCGCCCACCGGGGAGCTGTTTTTT
>TRBJ2-5|13|.|.|TRBV14
CASSQELVETQYF
TGTGCCAGCAGCCAAGAACTGGTCGAGACCCAGTACTTC
>TRBJ2-4|15|TRBD1|.|TRBV3-1/TRBV3-2
CASRLGGTGENIQYF
TGTGCCAGCAGACTAGGAGGGACAGGGGAAAACATTCAGTACTTC
>TRBJ1-1|13|TRBD1|.|TRBV2
CASRDRVNTEAFF
TGTGCCAGCAGGGACAGGGTGAACACTGAAGCTTTCTTT
>TRBJ2-5|12|TRBD2|once|TRBV2
CASLAGGLSQYF
TGTGCCAGCCTAGCGGGGGGGCTTTCCCAGTACTTC
>TRBJ2-1|15|TRBD2|.|TRBV27
CASIPGGRSYNEQFF
TGTGCCAGCATCCCGGGGGGTCGCTCCTACAATGAGCAGTTCTTC
>TRBJ2-7|14|.|.|TRBV19
CASSTTEPPYEQYF
TGTGCCAGTAGTACCACAGAGCCCCCCTACGAGCAGTACTTC
>TRBJ2-7|13|.|.|TRBV27
CATSRGMAYEQYF
TGTGCCACCTCCAGAGGGATGGCCTACGAGCAGTACTTC
>TRBJ2-7|14|TRBD1|.|TRBV4-1
CASSPQGSSYEQYF
TGCGCCAGCAGCCCACAGGGGAGCTCCTACGAGCAGTACTTC
>TRBJ2-7|14|TRBD1|.|TRBV2
CASSEATGVHEQYF
TGTGCCAGCAGTGAAGCGACAGGGGTTCACGAGCAGTACTTC
>TRBJ1-2|15|.|.|TRBV9
CASTRGVQVDYGYTF
TGTGCCAGCACCCGGGGTGTTCAGGTGGACTATGGCTACACCTTC
>TRBJ2-7|15|.|.|TRBV6-2/TRBV6-3
CASSRSRQGSGEQYF
TGTGCCAGCAGCAGATCCCGACAGGGTAGCGGCGAGCAGTACTTC
>TRBJ1-6|16|.|.|TRBV5-6
CASSLGGTSYNSPLHF
TGTGCCAGCAGCTTGGGAGGGACAAGCTATAATTCACCCCTCCACTTT
>TRBJ2-3|16|TRBD2|.|TRBV27
CASSLAGGPPADTQYF
TGTGCCAGCAGTCTAGCGGGAGGGCCACCTGCAGATACGCAGTATTTT